Each of the 10 T cell receptor beta chains below was sequenced from the same sample in a study of CD8 T cells in Susac syndrome. Reverse transcription used about 0.45 to 1 ug RNA and random hexamers. In TCRdb, the immunoSEQ multiplex PCR reads were re-called with MiXCR into one record per CDR3 protein. The top ten hold approximately 0.25% of the sample, which has 110,000 to 150,000 distinct CDR3 sequences, over 85% seen once. What was sequenced was CD8+ T cells from PBMCs. These receptors all stem from a human donor in good health.

The chain has TRBV12-3 or TRBV12-4 and TRBJ2-7; the D gene could be TRBD1 or TRBD2 (5 bases each). There are 14 residues in the CDR3. The V gene lost 3 bases and the J gene lost 6 bases, with 15 bases spanning the gap. The DNA for the CDR3 is TGTGCCAGCAGTTTCGAACTAGGGGTGGCCGAGCAGTACTTC. Translating gives CASSFELGVAEQYF.

This clonotype was seen a single time. The genes are TRBV9 and TRBJ1-2; D unresolved. Per germline, CDR1 SGDLS and CDR2 YYNGEE. Trimming took 3 bases from V and 8 from J, leaving 11 bases between them. The CDR3 has 12 amino acids. Here the CDR3 reads CASSAGSWGYTF. The CDR3 coding sequence is TGTGCCAGCAGCGCGGGGTCGTGGGGCTACACCTTC. The full variable domain, its missing parts supplied by reference TRBV9 and TRBJ1-2, is DSGVTQTPKHLITATGQRVTLRCSPRSGDLSVYWYQQSLDQGLQFLIQYYNGEERAKGNILERFSAQQFPDLHSELNLSSLELGDSALYFCASSAGSWGYTFGSGTRLTVV.

This clonotype was picked up a small number of times. The chain joins TRBV27 to TRBJ1-1; no reliable D call. The CDR3 runs 13 residues. V lost 2 bases, J lost 1 base, and 5 bases lay in between. Looked up from germline, CDR1 is MNHEY and CDR2 is SMNVEV (reference sequence). The CDR3 DNA reads as TGTGCCAGCAGTTTAACTTCGAACACTGAAGCTTTCTTT. Translating it yields CASSLTSNTEAFF.

This clonotype appeared once. This chain uses TRBV7-3 with TRBJ2-1; D may be TRBD2 (5 bases). Germline-derived CDR1 and CDR2 are SGHTA and FQGTGA. Trimming took off 6 bases at V and 9 bases at J, with 12 bases between the two ends. There are 12 residues in the CDR3. CDR3 protein: CASSLASGEQFF. The CDR3 DNA sequence: TGTGCCAGCAGTCTAGCCTCGGGTGAGCAGTTCTTC.

V gene TRBV7-8 combines with J gene TRBJ2-3, with D possibly matching TRBD1 (6 bases). Germline CDR1 is SGHVS and CDR2 is FQNEAQ. This CDR3 is 15 amino acids long. V was trimmed by 5 bases and J by 0 bases, leaving 12 bases between them. The CDR3 region is CASSTRTVSTDTQYF. The CDR3 region has the DNA TGTGCCAGCAGCACCAGGACAGTTAGCACAGATACGCAGTATTTT.

With regard to this clonotype: One end of the junction does not line up with germline, which may come from a read error. The V call is TRBV20-1, the J call TRBJ2-7, with D possibly TRBD2 on 5 matching bases. There are 12 residues in the CDR3. Germline V gene lookup returns CDR1 DFQATT and CDR2 SNEGSKA (reference sequence). The CDR3 region is CSARGLYYEQYF. The CDR3 DNA sequence: TGCAGTGCGAGAGGACTTTACTACGAGCAGTACTTC.

This clonotype showed up just once. The chain is built from TRBV7-9 and TRBJ2-2, with D uncertain. The CDR3 loop spans 15 amino acids. Germline CDR1 SEHNR, CDR2 FQNEAQ (reference sequence). Trimming pared 5 bases from V and 5 bases from J, leaving 15 bases between. CDR3 in DNA: TGTGCCAGCAGCGGCCCCGGCGGATTGACCGGGGAGCTGTTTTTT. Its translation: CASSGPGGLTGELFF.

The V gene is TRBV29-1, the J gene TRBJ2-3; the match to TRBD2 covers 9 bases. Germline values: CDR1 SQVTM, CDR2 ANQGSEA. The CDR3 is made up of 16 amino acids. V dropped 3 bases and J dropped 7; count of bases not matched to a gene: 14. The CDR3, as DNA: TGCAGCGTTGAGTACCCACTAGCGGGCCGGGGGAATACGCAGTATTTT. Amino acid sequence: CSVEYPLAGRGNTQYF.

The chain joins TRBV7-9 to TRBJ2-1; the D is unclear. CDR1 and CDR2 (germline): SEHNR, FQNEAQ (reference sequence). The CDR3 is made up of 12 amino acids. V lost 1 base and J 8 bases, leaving 6 bases between the germline ends. CDR3: CASSLGRDEQFF. The CDR3 bases are TGTGCCAGCAGCTTAGGTCGGGATGAGCAGTTCTTC.

This clonotype was seen once. The V and J genes are TRBV5-1 and TRBJ2-7; TRBD1 matches at 8 bases. Losses at the gene ends were 2 bases for V and 2 bases for J; bases not matched to a gene: 6. The germline V gene has CDR1 SGHRS and CDR2 YFSETQ. The CDR3 has 15 amino acids. The CDR3 nucleotides are TGCGCCAGCAGCTTAACCGGGACAGGACCCTACGAGCAGTACTTC. It is translated as CASSLTGTGPYEQYF.